The present T cell receptor beta chain was sequenced within a study of blood T cell repertoires in COVID-19. Whole-study context: COVID-19 samples from acute and convalescent phases originated in the United States, Italy and Spain.

Per the original data handling: Estimates of nucleated cell counts were drawn from the amplification of reference gene primers. Measured with immunoSEQ multiplex PCR; TCRdb has only the in-frame clones, and not every one. V, J and clone size were drawn from that table, and D and trimming were deduced from the DNA. The table shows about 280,000 clones, with roughly 90% occurring only once. Sequenced input: peripheral blood. The TCR sequence derives from a woman aged 45-60 years who had recovered from COVID-19.

The CDR3 DNA reads TGTGCCATCAGTGACCCACCGGGACTGCGGGAAGAGACCCAGTACTTC. This codes for CAISDPPGLREETQYF. The chain recombines TRBV10-3 with TRBJ2-5, with D possibly matching TRBD2 (6 bases). This CDR3 has 16 amino acids. Trimming removed 3 bases at V and 3 bases at J, with 17 bases between. The germline V gene has CDR1 ENHRY and CDR2 SYGVKD.